This T cell receptor (beta chain) was captured in a study of shared clonotypes between healthy human individuals. Study-wide results and limits: Sharing of clonotypes among donors was expected to vary with sequencing depth.

From germline, CDR1 is SEHNR and CDR2 FQNEAQ (reference sequence). The CDR3 loop spans 16 amino acids. With 7 bases clipped from V and 2 bases from J, the junction kept 7 bases outside the gene matches. Authors' methods: Filtering differed, since immunoSEQ gave only junction sequences and no quality scores. The data were produced by immunoSEQ multiplex PCR, yet TCRdb's version contains in-frame clones alone and is incomplete. The V and J calls and clone size were taken over from that table, and D and trimming were inferred from the DNA. The data contain about 2,100,000 clones, more than 85% of them singletons. Only CD45RO-negative cells positively selected for CCR7 counted as naive CD8 cells, so terminally differentiated effector memory CD45RA+ cells were excluded. A word on this clone: Its target is unknown.

The receptor was isolated from a man younger than 35 in good health. Some clones in this sample may be carry-over from other donors' samples. The sequenced sample consisted of naive CD8+ T cells from PBMCs. The chain combines TRBV7-9 with TRBJ2-1; TRBD2 aligns across 11 bases. The CDR3 bases are TGTGCCAGCATACCCGGGACTAGCGGTACCTACAATGAGCAGTTCTTC. Its translation is CASIPGTSGTYNEQFF.